The T cell receptor (beta chain) under discussion was sequenced for a study of blood T cell repertoires in COVID-19. Trimming took 7 bases from V and 8 from J; bases not matched to a gene: 11. CDR3 length: 15 amino acids. The germline V gene has CDR1 MNHEY and CDR2 SVGAGI. TCRdb's copy holds only in-frame clones and misses some; the assay was immunoSEQ multiplex PCR. Of about 150,000 clones in the sample, 75% to 90% were seen once. This sequence joins TRBV6-5 and TRBJ2-1, with 10 bases lining up with TRBD2. Sequencing was carried out using peripheral blood. The clonotype comes from a man aged 18 to 29 with COVID-19, enrolled during active disease. In DNA form, the CDR3 reads TGTGCCAGCACCCCGCTAGCGGGAGATGGAGATGAGCAGTTCTTC. It encodes CASTPLAGDGDEQFF.